The 5 T cell receptor beta chains below were found in one sample sequenced in a study of identical twins. TCRdb analysed the 5' RACE reads with MiXCR anew, one entry per CDR3 protein. Among roughly 1,500,000 distinct CDR3 sequences listed, around 29% were seen once. The sample consisted of cord blood. The receptors stem from a newborn girl in good health.

V and J are TRBV10-3 and TRBJ1-4, with D uncertain. The germline V and J ends were trimmed by 3 bases and 5 bases, with 7 bases remaining between them. CDR1 and CDR2 (germline): ENHRY, SYGVKD. CDR3 length equals 13 residues. The CDR3 DNA is TGTGCCATCAGTGAAGCCCGGAATGAAAAACTGTTTTTT. This gives the protein CAISEARNEKLFF.

V gene TRBV7-9 combines with J gene TRBJ1-1; 10 nucleotides align to TRBD1. After removal of 5 bases from V and 6 bases from J, the junction contained 6 bases not matched to a gene. Germline V gene data show CDR1 as SEHNR and CDR2 as FQNEAQ (reference sequence). CDR3 size: 14 residues. CDR3 bases: TGTGCCAGCAGCCTCGACAGGGGGCCCGCTGAAGCTTTCTTT. This translates into CASSLDRGPAEAFF.

The V and J genes are TRBV7-6 and TRBJ2-7; D gene ambiguous. The V end was cut by 5 bases, the J end by 0 bases, with 8 bases between. The CDR3 loop spans 13 amino acids. Germline assignment: CDR1 SGHVS and CDR2 FNYEAQ. Here the CDR3 reads CASSAGNSYEQYF. The CDR3 nucleotides are TGTGCCAGCAGCGCAGGAAACTCCTACGAGCAGTACTTC.

This sequence joins TRBV4-2 and TRBJ2-7, with unresolved D. This CDR3 is built from 14 residues. The germline V gene has CDR1 LGHNA and CDR2 YNFKEQ. The V end lost 0 bases, the J end lost 3 bases, and 9 bases lay between the germline ends. CDR3 sequence reads: CASSQELKDYEQYF. DNA of the CDR3: TGTGCCAGCAGCCAAGAACTAAAAGACTACGAGCAGTACTTC.

J is TRBJ2-7 and V is TRBV20-1; 7 bases line up with TRBD2. This CDR3 has 15 amino acids. Germline trimming cut 1 base from V and 3 bases from J; bases unmatched to any gene: 9. In germline, CDR1 is DFQATT, CDR2 SNEGSKA (reference sequence). DNA of the CDR3: TGCAGTGCTAGAGGTCTAGCGGAAGTCTTCTACGAGCAGTACTTC. It codes for CSARGLAEVFYEQYF.